These 6 T cell receptor beta chains share one sample of origin, sequenced in a study of cytomegalovirus exposure and HLA in healthy donors. The PCR employed 60 Vbeta primers together with 13 Jbeta primers. TCRdb's copy holds only in-frame clones and misses some; the assay was immunoSEQ multiplex PCR. Of roughly 130,000 clones in the sample, approximately 80% are singletons; the top ten hold over 2.5%. The sequencing sample was made of PBMCs. Source of these receptors: a male donor in good health and CMV-seronegative.

The rearrangement links TRBV18 to TRBJ2-7; TRBD2 agrees at 11 bases. CDR1 is KGHSH and CDR2 is LQKENI in the germline V gene. Trimming removed 6 bases from V and 5 bases from J; junction bases left unmatched: 3. This CDR3 comprises 13 residues. CDR3 coding DNA: TGTGCCAGCTCGGTGGGACTAGCGGACGAGCAGTACTTC. Protein sequence: CASSVGLADEQYF.

This clone was detected a few times. This rearrangement joins TRBV30 to TRBJ1-2; 8 positions agree with TRBD1. V was pared by 7 bases and J by 8 bases, with 12 bases of the junction left unmatched. CDR3 length equals 13 residues. In germline, CDR1 is GTSNPN, CDR2 SVGIG (reference sequence). The CDR3: CAFNGQGSWGYTF. In nucleotides, the CDR3 is TGTGCCTTCAATGGACAGGGTAGTTGGGGCTACACCTTC.

This sequence joins TRBV9 and TRBJ2-7; 7 bases are a match to TRBD1. The germline V gene encodes CDR1 SGDLS and CDR2 YYNGEE. This CDR3 comprises 12 residues. The junction had 0 bases not matched to a gene; V was cut back by 0 bases and J by 6 bases. The CDR3 region has the DNA TGTGCCAGCAGCGTAGAGGGGGCCGAGCAGTACTTC. Its protein product is CASSVEGAEQYF.

The gene calls are TRBV2 and TRBJ2-5; 12 bases are shared with TRBD2. V lost 9 bases, J lost 1 base, and 6 bases stayed unmatched. This CDR3 is 15 amino acids long. Germline CDR1 and CDR2: SNHLY and FYNNEI. The CDR3: CASGLAGLPQETQYF. The CDR3 DNA follows: TGTGCCAGTGGACTAGCGGGACTCCCCCAAGAGACCCAGTACTTC.

J is TRBJ1-2 and V is TRBV20-1; no definite D call. CDR1 and CDR2 (germline): DFQATT, SNEGSKA (reference sequence). The length of the CDR3 is 11 residues. In DNA, the CDR3 is TGCAGCGCCGGAGGGAATGATGGCTACACCTTC. It codes for CSAGGNDGYTF.

The chain has TRBV2 and TRBJ2-5; D gene ambiguous. This CDR3 is built from 12 residues. CDR1 and CDR2 from the germline V gene are SNHLY and FYNNEI. V was pared by 4 bases and J by 4 bases, with 7 bases between. CDR3 nucleotides: TGTGCCAGCAGTGGTCTGTTAGAGACCCAGTACTTC. This encodes CASSGLLETQYF.